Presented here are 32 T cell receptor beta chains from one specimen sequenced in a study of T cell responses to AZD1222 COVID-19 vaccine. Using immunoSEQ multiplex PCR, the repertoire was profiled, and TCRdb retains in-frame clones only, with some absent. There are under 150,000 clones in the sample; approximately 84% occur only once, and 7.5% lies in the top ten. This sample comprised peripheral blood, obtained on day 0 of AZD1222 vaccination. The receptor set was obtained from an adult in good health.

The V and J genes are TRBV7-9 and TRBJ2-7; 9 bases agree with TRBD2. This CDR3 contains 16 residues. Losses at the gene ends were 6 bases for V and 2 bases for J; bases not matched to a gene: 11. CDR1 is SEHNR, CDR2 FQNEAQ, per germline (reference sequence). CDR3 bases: TGTGCCAGCAGACCTGTAGGGGCGGGAGGGACCTACGAGCAGTACTTC. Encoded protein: CASRPVGAGGTYEQYF.

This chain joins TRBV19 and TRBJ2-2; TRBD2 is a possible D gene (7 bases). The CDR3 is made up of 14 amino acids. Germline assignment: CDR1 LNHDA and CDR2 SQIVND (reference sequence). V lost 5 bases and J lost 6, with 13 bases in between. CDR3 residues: CASSPSGGAGELFF. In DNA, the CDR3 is TGTGCCAGTAGTCCCTCGGGGGGCGCCGGGGAGCTGTTTTTT.

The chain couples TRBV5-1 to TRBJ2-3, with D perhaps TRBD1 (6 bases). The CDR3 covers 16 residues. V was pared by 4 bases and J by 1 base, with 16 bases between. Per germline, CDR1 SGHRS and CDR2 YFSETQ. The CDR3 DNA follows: TGCGCCAGCAGCCCCTGGTGGCAGGGGCGCACAGATACGCAGTATTTT. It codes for CASSPWWQGRTDTQYF.

The CDR3 protein is CASSTGGRSNTEAFF. As DNA, the CDR3 is TGTGCCAGCAGCACGGGGGGACGGTCGAACACTGAAGCTTTCTTT. The chain combines TRBV9 with TRBJ1-1; a weak D match, TRBD1 (5 bases). The CDR3 runs to 15 residues. CDR1 and CDR2 from the germline V gene are SGDLS and YYNGEE. Trimming pared 4 bases from V and 1 base from J, leaving 14 bases between. The full variable domain, completed using reference TRBV9 and TRBJ1-1, is DSGVTQTPKHLITATGQRVTLRCSPRSGDLSVYWYQQSLDQGLQFLIQYYNGEERAKGNILERFSAQQFPDLHSELNLSSLELGDSALYFCASSTGGRSNTEAFFGQGTRLTVV.

CDR3 region: CAWSGNDRGAEKLFF. The CDR3 DNA reads TGTGCCTGGAGTGGTAATGACAGGGGGGCTGAAAAACTGTTTTTT. The rearrangement joins TRBV30 to TRBJ1-4, with 9 nucleotides matching TRBD1. Germline trimming cut 1 base from V and 7 bases from J; bases unmatched to any gene: 7. This CDR3 has 15 amino acids. Germline V CDR1 and CDR2: GTSNPN, SVGIG (reference sequence).

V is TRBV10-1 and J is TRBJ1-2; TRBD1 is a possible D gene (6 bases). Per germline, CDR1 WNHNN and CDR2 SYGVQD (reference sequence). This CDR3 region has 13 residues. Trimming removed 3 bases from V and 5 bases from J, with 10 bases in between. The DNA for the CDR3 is TGCGCCAGCAGTGAAGGCCAGGGGTATGGCTACACCTTC. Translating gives CASSEGQGYGYTF.

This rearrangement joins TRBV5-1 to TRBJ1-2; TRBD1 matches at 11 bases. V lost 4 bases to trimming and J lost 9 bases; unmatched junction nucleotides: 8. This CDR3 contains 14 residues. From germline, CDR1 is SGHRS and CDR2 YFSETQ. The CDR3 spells CASSHAGTGGSYTF. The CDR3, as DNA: TGCGCCAGCAGCCACGCCGGGACAGGGGGTAGCTACACCTTC.

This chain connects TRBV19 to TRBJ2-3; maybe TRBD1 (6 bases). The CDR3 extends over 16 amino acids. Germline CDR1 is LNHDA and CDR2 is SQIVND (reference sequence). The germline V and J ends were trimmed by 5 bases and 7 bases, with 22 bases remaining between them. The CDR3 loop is CASSPPGQGLDHTQYF. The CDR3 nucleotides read TGTGCCAGTAGTCCCCCGGGCCAGGGGTTGGACCATACGCAGTATTTT.

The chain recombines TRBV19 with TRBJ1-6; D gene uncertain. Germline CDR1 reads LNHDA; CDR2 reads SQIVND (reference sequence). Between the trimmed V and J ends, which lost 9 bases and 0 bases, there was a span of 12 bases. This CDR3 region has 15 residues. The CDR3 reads CASAPAGSYNSPLHF. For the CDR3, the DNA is TGTGCCAGCGCCCCCGCAGGCTCCTATAATTCACCCCTCCACTTT.

The CDR3: CSVLGQGRNEQFF. CDR3 coding DNA: TGCAGCGTCCTAGGACAGGGACGCAATGAGCAGTTCTTC. The J gene is TRBJ2-1, the V gene TRBV29-1, with 8 bases identical to TRBD1. Unmatched junction bases numbered 7, after V lost 6 bases and J lost 6 bases. Germline CDR1 and CDR2: SQVTM and ANQGSEA. This CDR3 has 13 residues.

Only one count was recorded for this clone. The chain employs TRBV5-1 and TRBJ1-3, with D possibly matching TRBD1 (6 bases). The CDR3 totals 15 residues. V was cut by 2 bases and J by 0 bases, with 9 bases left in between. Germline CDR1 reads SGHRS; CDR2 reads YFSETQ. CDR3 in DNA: TGCGCCAGCAGCTTAGGGGGGAGCTCTGGAAACACCATATATTTT. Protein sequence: CASSLGGSSGNTIYF.

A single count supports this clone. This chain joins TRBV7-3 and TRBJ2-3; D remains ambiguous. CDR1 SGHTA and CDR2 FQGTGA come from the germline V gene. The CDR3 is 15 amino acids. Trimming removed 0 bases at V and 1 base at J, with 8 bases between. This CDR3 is CASSLTGSGTDTQYF. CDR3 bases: TGTGCCAGCAGCTTAACTGGCTCTGGCACAGATACGCAGTATTTT.

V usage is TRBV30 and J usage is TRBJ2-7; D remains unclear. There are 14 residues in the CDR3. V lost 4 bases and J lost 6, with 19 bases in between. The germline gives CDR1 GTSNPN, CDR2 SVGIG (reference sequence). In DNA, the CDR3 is TGTGCCTGGAATAAGGGCCTCGTCAGAAGCGAGCAGTACTTC. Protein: CAWNKGLVRSEQYF.

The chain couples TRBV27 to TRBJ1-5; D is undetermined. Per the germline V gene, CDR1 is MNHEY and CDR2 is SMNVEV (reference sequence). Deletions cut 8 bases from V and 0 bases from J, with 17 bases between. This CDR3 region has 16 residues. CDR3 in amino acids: CASQPSGWYSNQPQHF. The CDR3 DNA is TGTGCCAGCCAACCCTCCGGCTGGTATAGCAATCAGCCCCAGCATTTT.

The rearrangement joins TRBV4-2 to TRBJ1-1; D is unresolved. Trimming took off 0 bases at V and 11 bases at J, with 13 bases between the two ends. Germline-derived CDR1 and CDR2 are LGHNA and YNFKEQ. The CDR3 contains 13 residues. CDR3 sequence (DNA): TGTGCCAGCAGCCAAGAAGCCCCTTCTCAGGCTTTCTTT. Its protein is CASSQEAPSQAFF.

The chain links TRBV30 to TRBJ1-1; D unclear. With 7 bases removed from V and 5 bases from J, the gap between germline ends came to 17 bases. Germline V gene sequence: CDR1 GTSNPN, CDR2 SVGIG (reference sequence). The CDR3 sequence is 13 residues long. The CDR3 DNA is TGTGCCTCAAAGGGCCTGGGAGGGACTGAAGCTTTCTTT. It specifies CASKGLGGTEAFF.

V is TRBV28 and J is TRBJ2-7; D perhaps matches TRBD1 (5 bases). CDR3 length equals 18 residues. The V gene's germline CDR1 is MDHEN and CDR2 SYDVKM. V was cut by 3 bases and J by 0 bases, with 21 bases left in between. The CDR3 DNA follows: TGTGCCAGCAGTTTGGCTCTTGCTAAGGGGTTAAGCTCCTACGAGCAGTACTTC. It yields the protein CASSLALAKGLSSYEQYF.

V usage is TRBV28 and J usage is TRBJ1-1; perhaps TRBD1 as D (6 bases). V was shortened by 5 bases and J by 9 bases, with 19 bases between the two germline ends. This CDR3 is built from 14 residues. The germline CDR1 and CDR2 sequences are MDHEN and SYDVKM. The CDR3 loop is CASSAQQGGRKAFF. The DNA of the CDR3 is TGTGCCAGCAGTGCCCAACAGGGAGGGAGGAAAGCTTTCTTT.

The CDR3 nucleotides read TGTGCCAGCAGCCTGGGCGCGAGGAGTGAAGCTTTCTTT. It yields the protein CASSLGARSEAFF. The chain uses TRBV7-3 and TRBJ1-1; no reliable D call. CDR3 size: 13 residues. Between the trimmed V and J ends, which lost 5 bases and 7 bases, there was a span of 14 bases. Per germline, CDR1 SGHTA and CDR2 FQGTGA. The full variable domain, its missing parts supplied by reference TRBV7-3 and TRBJ1-1, is GAGVSQTPSNKVTEKGKYVELRCDPISGHTALYWYRQSLGQGPEFLIYFQGTGAADDSGLPNDRFFAVRPEGSVSTLKIQRTERGDSAVYLCASSLGARSEAFFGQGTRLTVV.

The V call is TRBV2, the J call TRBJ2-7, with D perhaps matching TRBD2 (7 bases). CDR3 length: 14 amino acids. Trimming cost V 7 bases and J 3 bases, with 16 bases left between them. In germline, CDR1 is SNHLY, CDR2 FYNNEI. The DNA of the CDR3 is TGTGCCAGCACCCCCGGGGGGCCTTACTACGAGCAGTACTTC. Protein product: CASTPGGPYYEQYF.

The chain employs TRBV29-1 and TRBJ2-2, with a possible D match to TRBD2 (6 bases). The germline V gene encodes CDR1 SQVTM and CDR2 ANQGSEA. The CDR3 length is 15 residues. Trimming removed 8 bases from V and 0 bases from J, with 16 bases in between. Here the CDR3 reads CSPGGRGSNTGELFF. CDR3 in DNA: TGCAGCCCCGGGGGACGGGGCTCGAACACCGGGGAGCTGTTTTTT.

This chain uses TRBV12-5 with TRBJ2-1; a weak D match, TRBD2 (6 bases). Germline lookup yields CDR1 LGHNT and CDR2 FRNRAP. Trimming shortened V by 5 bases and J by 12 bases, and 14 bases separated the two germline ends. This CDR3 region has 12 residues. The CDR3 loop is CASGPGVFVQFF. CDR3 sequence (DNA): TGTGCTAGTGGTCCGGGAGTATTTGTGCAGTTCTTC.

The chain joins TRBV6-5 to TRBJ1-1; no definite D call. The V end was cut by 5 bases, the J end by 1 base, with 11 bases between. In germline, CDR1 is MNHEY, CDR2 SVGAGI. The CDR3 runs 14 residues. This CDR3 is CASSLKRGNTEAFF. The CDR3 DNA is TGTGCCAGCAGTCTTAAACGAGGGAACACTGAAGCTTTCTTT.

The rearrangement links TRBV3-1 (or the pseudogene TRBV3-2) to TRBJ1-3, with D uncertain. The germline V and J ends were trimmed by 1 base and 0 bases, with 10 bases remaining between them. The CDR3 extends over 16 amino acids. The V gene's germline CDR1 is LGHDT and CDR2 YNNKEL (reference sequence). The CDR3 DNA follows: TGTGCCAGCAGCCAAGGTACCCGGGACTCTGGAAACACCATATATTTT. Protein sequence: CASSQGTRDSGNTIYF.

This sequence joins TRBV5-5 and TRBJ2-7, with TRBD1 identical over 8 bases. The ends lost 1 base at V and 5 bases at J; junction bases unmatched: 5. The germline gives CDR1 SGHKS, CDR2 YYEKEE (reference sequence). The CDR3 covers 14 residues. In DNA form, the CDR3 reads TGTGCCAGCAGCTTGTGGGACAGGTCTAACGAGCAGTACTTC. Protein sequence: CASSLWDRSNEQYF.

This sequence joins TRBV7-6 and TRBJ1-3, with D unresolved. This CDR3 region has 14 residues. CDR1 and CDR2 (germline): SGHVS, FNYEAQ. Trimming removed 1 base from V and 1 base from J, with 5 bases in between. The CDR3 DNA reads TGTGCCAGCAGCTTAGAGAGATCTGGAAACACCATATATTTT. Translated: CASSLERSGNTIYF.

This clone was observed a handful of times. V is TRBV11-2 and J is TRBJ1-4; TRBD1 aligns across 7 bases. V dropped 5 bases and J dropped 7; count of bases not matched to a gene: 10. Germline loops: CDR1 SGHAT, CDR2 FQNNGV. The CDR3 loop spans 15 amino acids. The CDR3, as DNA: TGTGCCAGCAGCCCAGGTATAGGGGGCCTTGAAAAACTGTTTTTT. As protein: CASSPGIGGLEKLFF. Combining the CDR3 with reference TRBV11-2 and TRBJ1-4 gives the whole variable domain EAGVAQSPRYKIIEKRQSVAFWCNPISGHATLYWYQQILGQGPKLLIQFQNNGVVDDSQLPKDRFSAERLKGVDSTLKIQPAKLEDSAVYLCASSPGIGGLEKLFFGSGTQLSVL.

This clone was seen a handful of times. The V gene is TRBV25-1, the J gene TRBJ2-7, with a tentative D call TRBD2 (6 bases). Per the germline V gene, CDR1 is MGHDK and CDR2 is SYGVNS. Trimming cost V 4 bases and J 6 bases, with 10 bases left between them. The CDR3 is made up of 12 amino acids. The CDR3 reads CASSGRRAEQYF. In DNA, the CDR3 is TGTGCCAGCAGTGGGCGGAGGGCCGAGCAGTACTTC.

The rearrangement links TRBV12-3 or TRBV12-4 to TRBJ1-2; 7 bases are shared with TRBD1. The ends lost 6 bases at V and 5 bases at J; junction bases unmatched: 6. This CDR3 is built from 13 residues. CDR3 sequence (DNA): TGTGCCAGCAGGCCGGGACAGCAATATGGCTACACCTTC. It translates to CASRPGQQYGYTF.

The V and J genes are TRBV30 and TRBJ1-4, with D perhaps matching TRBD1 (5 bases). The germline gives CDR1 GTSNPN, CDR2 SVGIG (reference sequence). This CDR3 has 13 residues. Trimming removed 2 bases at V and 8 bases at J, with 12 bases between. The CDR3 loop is CAWSQGLEEKLFF. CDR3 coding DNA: TGTGCCTGGAGTCAGGGACTTGAGGAAAAACTGTTTTTT.

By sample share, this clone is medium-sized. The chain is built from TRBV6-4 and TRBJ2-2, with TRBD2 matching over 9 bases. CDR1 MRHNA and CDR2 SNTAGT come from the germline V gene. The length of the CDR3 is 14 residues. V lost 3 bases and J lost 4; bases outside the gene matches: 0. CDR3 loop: CASSERGGTGELFF. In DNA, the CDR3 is TGTGCCAGCAGTGAGCGGGGGGGCACCGGGGAGCTGTTTTTT.

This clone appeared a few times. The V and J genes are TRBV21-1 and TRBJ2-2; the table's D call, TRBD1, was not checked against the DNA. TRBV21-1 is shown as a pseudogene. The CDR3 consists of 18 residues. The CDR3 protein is CASSGRGVGLPNTGELFF. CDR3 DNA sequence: TGTGCCAGCAGCGGAAGGGGTGTCGGATTACCGAACACCGGGGAGCTGTTTTTT.